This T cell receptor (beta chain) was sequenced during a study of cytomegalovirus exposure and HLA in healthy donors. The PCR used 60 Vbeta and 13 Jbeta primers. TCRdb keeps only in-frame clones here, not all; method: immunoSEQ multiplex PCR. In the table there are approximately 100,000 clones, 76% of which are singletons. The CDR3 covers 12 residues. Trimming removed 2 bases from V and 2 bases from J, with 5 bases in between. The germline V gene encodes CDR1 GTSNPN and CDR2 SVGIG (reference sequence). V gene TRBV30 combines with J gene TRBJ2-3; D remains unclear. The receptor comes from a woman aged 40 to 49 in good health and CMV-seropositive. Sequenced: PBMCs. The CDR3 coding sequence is TGTGCCTGGAGTCAATTCACAGATACGCAGTATTTT. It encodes CAWSQFTDTQYF. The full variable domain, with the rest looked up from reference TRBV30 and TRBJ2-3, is SQTIHQWPATLVQPVGSPLSLECTVEGTSNPNLYWYRQAAGRGLQLLFYSVGIGQISSEVPQNLSASRPQDRQFILSSKKLLLSDSGFYLCAWSQFTDTQYFGPGTRLTVL.